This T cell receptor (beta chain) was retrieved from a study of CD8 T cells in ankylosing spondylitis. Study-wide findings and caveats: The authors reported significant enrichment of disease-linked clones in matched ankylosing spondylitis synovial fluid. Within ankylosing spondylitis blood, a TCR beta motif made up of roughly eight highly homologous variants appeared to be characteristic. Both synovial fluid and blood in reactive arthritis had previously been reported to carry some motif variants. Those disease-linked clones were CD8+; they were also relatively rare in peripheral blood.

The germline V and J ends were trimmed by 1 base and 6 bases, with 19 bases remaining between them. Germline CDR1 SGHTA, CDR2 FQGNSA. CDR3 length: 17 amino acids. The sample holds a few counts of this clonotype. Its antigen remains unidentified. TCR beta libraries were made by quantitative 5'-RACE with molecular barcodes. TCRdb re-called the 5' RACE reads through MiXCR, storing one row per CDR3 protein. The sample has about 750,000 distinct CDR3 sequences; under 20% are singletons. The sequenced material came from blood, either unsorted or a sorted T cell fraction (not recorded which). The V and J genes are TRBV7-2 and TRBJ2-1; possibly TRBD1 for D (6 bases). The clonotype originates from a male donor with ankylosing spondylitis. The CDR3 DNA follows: TGTGCCAGCAGCTTAGGTTGGCAGGGGTTAGCCGTCAATGAGCAGTTCTTC. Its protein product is CASSLGWQGLAVNEQFF.